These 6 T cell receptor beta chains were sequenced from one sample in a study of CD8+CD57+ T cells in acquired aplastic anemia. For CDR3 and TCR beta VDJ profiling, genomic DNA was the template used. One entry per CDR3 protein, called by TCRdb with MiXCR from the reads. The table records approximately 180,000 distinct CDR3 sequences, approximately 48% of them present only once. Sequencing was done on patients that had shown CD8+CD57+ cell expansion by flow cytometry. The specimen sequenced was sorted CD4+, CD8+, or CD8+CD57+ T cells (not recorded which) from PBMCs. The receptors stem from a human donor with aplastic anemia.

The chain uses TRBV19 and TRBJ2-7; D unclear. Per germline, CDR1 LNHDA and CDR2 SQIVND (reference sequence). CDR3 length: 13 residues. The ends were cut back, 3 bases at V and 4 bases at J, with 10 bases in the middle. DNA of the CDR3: TGTGCCAGTAGTATCCAGCCTTGGTACGAGCAGTACTTC. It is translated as CASSIQPWYEQYF. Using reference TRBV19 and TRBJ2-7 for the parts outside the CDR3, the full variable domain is DGGITQSPKYLFRKEGQNVTLSCEQNLNHDAMYWYRQDPGQGLRLIYYSQIVNDFQKGDIAEGYSVSREKKESFPLTVTSAQKNPTAFYLCASSIQPWYEQYFGPGTRLTVT.

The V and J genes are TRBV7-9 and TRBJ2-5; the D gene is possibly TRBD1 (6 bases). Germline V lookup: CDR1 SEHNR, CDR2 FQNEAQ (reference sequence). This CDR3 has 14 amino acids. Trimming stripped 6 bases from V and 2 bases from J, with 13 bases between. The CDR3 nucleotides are TGTGCCAGCAGGTCGACAGGAATACAAGAGACCCAGTACTTC. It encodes CASRSTGIQETQYF. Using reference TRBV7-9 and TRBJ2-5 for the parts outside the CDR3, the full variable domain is DTGVSQNPRHKITKRGQNVTFRCDPISEHNRLYWYRQTLGQGPEFLTYFQNEAQLEKSRLLSDRFSAERPKGSFSTLEIQRTEQGDSAMYLCASRSTGIQETQYFGPGTRLLVL.

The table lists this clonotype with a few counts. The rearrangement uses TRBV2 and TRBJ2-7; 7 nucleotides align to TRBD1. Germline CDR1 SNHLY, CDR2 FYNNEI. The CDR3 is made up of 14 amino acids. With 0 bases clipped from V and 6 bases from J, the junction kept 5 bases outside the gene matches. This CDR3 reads CASSEARQGGEQYF. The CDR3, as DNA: TGTGCCAGCAGTGAAGCGCGACAGGGTGGCGAGCAGTACTTC. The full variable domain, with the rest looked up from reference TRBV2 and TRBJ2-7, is EPEVTQTPSHQVTQMGQEVILRCVPISNHLYFYWYRQILGQKVEFLVSFYNNEISEKSEIFDDQFSVERPDGSNFTLKIRSTKLEDSAMYFCASSEARQGGEQYFGPGTRLTVT.

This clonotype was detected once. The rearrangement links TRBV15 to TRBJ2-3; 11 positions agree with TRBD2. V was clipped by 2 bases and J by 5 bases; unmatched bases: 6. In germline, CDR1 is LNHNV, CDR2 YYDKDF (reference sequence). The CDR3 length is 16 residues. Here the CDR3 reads CATSRLTSGREDTQYF. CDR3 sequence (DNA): TGTGCCACCAGCAGACTTACTAGCGGGAGAGAAGATACGCAGTATTTT. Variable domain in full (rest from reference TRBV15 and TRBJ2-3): DAMVIQNPRYQVTQFGKPVTLSCSQTLNHNVMYWYQQKSSQAPKLLFHYYDKDFNNEADTPDNFQSRRPNTSFCFLDIRSPGLGDTAMYLCATSRLTSGREDTQYFGPGTRLTVL.

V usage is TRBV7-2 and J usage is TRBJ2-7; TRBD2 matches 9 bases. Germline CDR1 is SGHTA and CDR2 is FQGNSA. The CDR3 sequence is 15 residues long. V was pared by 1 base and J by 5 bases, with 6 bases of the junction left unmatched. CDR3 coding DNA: TGTGCCAGCAGCTTAGTTGGAGCGGGGGGACACGAGCAGTACTTC. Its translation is CASSLVGAGGHEQYF.

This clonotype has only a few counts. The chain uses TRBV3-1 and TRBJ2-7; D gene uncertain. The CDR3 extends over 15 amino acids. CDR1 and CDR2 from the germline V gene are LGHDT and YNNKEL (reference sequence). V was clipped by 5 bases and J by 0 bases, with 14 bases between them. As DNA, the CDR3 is TGTGCCAGCAGCTCAAGAGAGGAGAGCTCCTACGAGCAGTACTTC. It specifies CASSSREESSYEQYF.